The 5 T cell receptor beta chains listed next were all sequenced from one sample in a study of naive and memory T cell subsets. Four PCR rounds used nested alpha and beta constant region primers plus the SP2 primer. One entry per CDR3 protein results from TCRdb running MiXCR on the 5' RACE reads. This sample has 25,000 to 35,000 distinct CDR3 sequences, with 16% found just once. An oligonucleotide containing a UMI was ligated to the 3' end of TCR cDNA. The receptors shown here come from a female donor in good health.

The chain links TRBV6-1 to TRBJ1-1; weak D call: TRBD1 (6 bases). The germline V gene encodes CDR1 MNHNS and CDR2 SASEGT. V was shortened by 2 bases and J by 5 bases, with 15 bases between the two germline ends. The CDR3 consists of 15 residues. CDR3 amino acids: CASSELRRGGTEAFF. CDR3 DNA sequence: TGTGCCAGCAGTGAACTTCGCAGGGGCGGGACTGAAGCTTTCTTT.

The chain has TRBV7-8 and TRBJ2-3, with 7 bases aligning to TRBD2. Germline CDR1 reads SGHVS; CDR2 reads FQNEAQ. Trimming cost V 7 bases and J 0 bases; bases outside gene matches: 10. There are 16 residues in the CDR3. The CDR3 bases are TGTGCCAGCACCCCTCAAACAGCGGGGAGCACAGATACGCAGTATTTT. This encodes CASTPQTAGSTDTQYF.

This clonotype was seen a few times. The rearrangement joins TRBV20-1 to TRBJ1-4, with TRBD1 as a possible D gene (5 bases). V lost 6 bases and J 4 bases, leaving 15 bases between the germline ends. The germline V gene has CDR1 DFQATT and CDR2 SNEGSKA (reference sequence). The CDR3 length is 14 residues. CDR3 protein: CSARSLGVNEKLFF. CDR3 nucleotides: TGCAGTGCCAGAAGCTTGGGGGTTAATGAAAAACTGTTTTTT.

The table lists this clonotype with many counts. CDR3 DNA sequence: TGCAGCGTTGAATGGCCCGGGTATGGTGGGGCCAACGTCCTGACTTTC. This sequence encodes CSVEWPGYGGANVLTF. The chain uses TRBV29-1 and TRBJ2-6; D unclear. Trimming pared 2 bases from V and 3 bases from J, leaving 14 bases between. The CDR3 runs to 16 residues. Germline CDR1 and CDR2: SQVTM and ANQGSEA.

The genes are TRBV5-6 and TRBJ1-1; D gene uncertain. Trimming left V 0 bases short and J 1 base short, with 7 bases between. CDR1 is SGHDT and CDR2 is YYEEEE in the germline V gene. The CDR3 is 14 amino acids. Here the CDR3 reads CASSLAQRNTEAFF. CDR3 nucleotides: TGTGCCAGCAGCTTGGCACAGCGGAACACTGAAGCTTTCTTT.